Below are 14 T cell receptor beta chains sequenced from a single sample in a study of Graves' ophthalmopathy and Graves' hyperthyroidism. Transcripts of RNA were the source for amplifying TCR beta CDR3 regions. RT-PCR was first run with HTBI primers, then multiplex PCR in a second round. TCRdb called the multiplex PCR reads again in MiXCR, with one record for every CDR3 protein. This sample has 300,000 to 400,000 distinct CDR3 sequences, with about 17% found just once. Sequencing was done on a sample of peripheral blood. Receptors were obtained from an adult man with Graves' ophthalmopathy.

This clonotype was counted ten times or more. The V and J genes are TRBV19 and TRBJ1-5; 9 bases match TRBD1. The V and J ends lost 5 bases and 2 bases, in that order; junction bases with no gene match: 16. The V gene's germline CDR1 is LNHDA and CDR2 SQIVND (reference sequence). This CDR3 is built from 19 residues. In DNA form, the CDR3 reads TGTGCCAGTAGTCTCACGGGACAGGGAAGGCCGTTAGGCAATCAGCCCCAGCATTTT. Translating gives CASSLTGQGRPLGNQPQHF.

This clonotype showed up just once. V usage is TRBV6-1 and J usage is TRBJ2-5; D is perhaps TRBD1 (6 bases). V lost 3 bases and J 1 base, leaving 12 bases between the germline ends. The CDR3 sequence is 15 residues long. The germline gives CDR1 MNHNS, CDR2 SASEGT. The CDR3 nucleotides read TGTGCCAGCAGTGATTTGGGACAACCCCAAGAGACCCAGTACTTC. As protein: CASSDLGQPQETQYF.

The J gene is TRBJ2-5, the V gene TRBV7-9, with 7 bases fitting TRBD1. Germline V gives CDR1 SEHNR, CDR2 FQNEAQ (reference sequence). The CDR3 extends over 13 amino acids. V was pared by 5 bases and J by 5 bases, with 5 bases of the junction left unmatched. CDR3 protein: CASSADRAETQYF. The CDR3 DNA reads as TGTGCCAGCAGCGCCGACAGGGCGGAGACCCAGTACTTC.

This clonotype was observed many times. The chain employs TRBV5-1 and TRBJ1-1; no definite D call. This CDR3 has 14 residues. From germline, CDR1 is SGHRS and CDR2 YFSETQ. Trimming stripped 4 bases from V and 3 bases from J, with 13 bases between. As DNA, the CDR3 is TGCGCCAGCAGCCCCTTTCAGACGGACACTGAAGCTTTCTTT. It encodes CASSPFQTDTEAFF.

At least ten counts were recorded for this clonotype. The V gene is TRBV10-3, the J gene TRBJ1-1, with D maybe TRBD1 (5 bases). CDR1 is ENHRY and CDR2 is SYGVKD in the germline V gene. The V gene lost 7 bases and the J gene lost 1 base, with 13 bases spanning the gap. The CDR3 loop spans 14 amino acids. The CDR3 region is CAITFGGSNTEAFF. Written as DNA, the CDR3 is TGTGCCATCACATTCGGGGGTTCGAACACTGAAGCTTTCTTT.

Ten or more counts support this clonotype. Here the CDR3 reads CAISESGYWIGEQYF. As DNA, the CDR3 is TGTGCCATCAGTGAGTCGGGATACTGGATAGGCGAGCAGTACTTC. The V gene is TRBV10-3, the J gene TRBJ2-7, with D uncertain. Germline V gives CDR1 ENHRY, CDR2 SYGVKD. V lost 0 bases and J lost 6, with 15 bases in between. CDR3 length: 15 residues.

This clonotype came up many times. The chain uses TRBV5-1 and TRBJ1-2; weak D call: TRBD1 (5 bases). The CDR3 sequence is 13 residues long. Germline V gives CDR1 SGHRS, CDR2 YFSETQ. Trimming shortened V by 4 bases and J by 2 bases, and 9 bases separated the two germline ends. The CDR3 nucleotides read TGCGCCAGCAGCCTCAGGGACAACTATGGCTACACCTTC. This translates into CASSLRDNYGYTF.

This clonotype occurred a few times. A much larger clone lies a single base off, so this may be a read error. The chain joins TRBV30 to TRBJ2-7, with 9 nucleotides matching TRBD1. The CDR3 length is 12 residues. Per the germline V gene, CDR1 is GTSNPN and CDR2 is SVGIG (reference sequence). Unmatched junction bases numbered 9, after V lost 3 bases and J lost 12 bases. The CDR3 nucleotides read TGTGCCTGGAGGCTTACAGGGGGCGGGCGGTACTTC. It translates to CAWRLTGGGRYF.

The rearrangement uses TRBV28 and TRBJ2-7; D not resolved. The CDR3 is 14 residues long. The ends were cut back, 1 base at V and 0 bases at J, with 7 bases in the middle. CDR1 and CDR2 (germline): MDHEN, SYDVKM. The CDR3 DNA is TGTGCCAGCAGTTTATACGGTAGCTCCTACGAGCAGTACTTC. It translates to CASSLYGSSYEQYF.

The rearrangement joins TRBV18 to TRBJ1-1; 9 bases are shared with TRBD1. CDR1 KGHSH and CDR2 LQKENI come from the germline V gene. Unmatched junction bases numbered 16, after V lost 6 bases and J lost 8 bases. This CDR3 has 16 amino acids. The CDR3 nucleotides read TGTGCCAGCTCCCTCAACAGGGGGCGAATGGAAACAGAAGCTTTCTTT. Translating it yields CASSLNRGRMETEAFF.

Ten or more counts support this clonotype. The chain links TRBV7-6 to TRBJ2-7, with 8 bases lining up with TRBD2. Trimming cost V 5 bases and J 2 bases; bases outside gene matches: 11. Germline-derived CDR1 and CDR2 are SGHVS and FNYEAQ. The CDR3 runs to 16 residues. Here the CDR3 reads CASSPVSGGGPYEQYF. The CDR3 region has the DNA TGTGCCAGCAGCCCCGTAAGTGGCGGGGGGCCCTACGAGCAGTACTTC.

This clonotype was seen ten or more times. The V gene is TRBV6-2 or TRBV6-3, the J gene TRBJ1-1; D is uncertain. The CDR3 loop spans 13 amino acids. Germline values: CDR1 MNHEY, CDR2 SVGEGT. The V end lost 3 bases, the J end lost 10 bases, and 15 bases lay between the germline ends. CDR3 bases: TGTGCCAGCAGTTATAGGTTCGAGACGCGAGCTTTCTTT. Amino acid sequence: CASSYRFETRAFF.

In this sample, this clonotype turned up a few times. This chain uses TRBV20-1 with TRBJ2-7; D is possibly TRBD2 (5 bases). CDR1 and CDR2 from the germline V gene are DFQATT and SNEGSKA (reference sequence). The CDR3 has 13 residues. V was cut by 3 bases and J by 6 bases, with 15 bases left in between. For the CDR3, the DNA is TGCAGTGCTAGGGTTGGGGTGGGGAGCGAGCAGTACTTC. Translated: CSARVGVGSEQYF.

The sample holds many counts of this clonotype. This sequence joins TRBV2 and TRBJ2-5; TRBD2 matches 9 bases. The V and J ends lost 7 bases and 2 bases, in that order; junction bases with no gene match: 8. Germline V CDR1 and CDR2: SNHLY, FYNNEI. There are 15 residues in the CDR3. CDR3: CASTFSGSPQETQYF. The CDR3 DNA follows: TGTGCCAGCACTTTTAGCGGGAGCCCGCAAGAGACCCAGTACTTC.